One sample yielded the 22 T cell receptor beta chains listed below, sequenced in a study of OX40 agonist ivuxolimab in advanced cancers. The library was generated by the immunoSEQ multiplex PCR assay. The immuneACCESS repertoire file appears here via TCRdb, limited to in-frame rearrangements. These files lack a portion of the clones; in checked studies, under half of the deficit traces to unresolved V genes, and the cause of the others is not known. The sample profile shows tens of thousands of clones; 82% of them were found once. The leading ten clones occupy 1.5% to 2% of the sample. The sample was CD4+ or CD8+ T cells sorted from blood, taken in a trial of the OX40 agonist ivuxolimab. The receptors shown here come from an adult with an advanced solid tumor such as melanoma, head and neck, liver or kidney cancer.

The chain recombines TRBV7-8 with TRBJ1-1; D might be TRBD1 (5 bases). Trimming stripped 4 bases from V and 1 base from J, with 10 bases between. Germline CDR1 and CDR2: SGHVS and FQNEAQ. CDR3 length: 14 residues. The CDR3: CASSWGTANTEAFF. The CDR3 DNA reads as TGTGCCAGCAGCTGGGGGACGGCGAACACTGAAGCTTTCTTT.

Only one count was recorded for this clone. The gene calls are TRBV10-3 and TRBJ1-2, with no clear D. Germline V gives CDR1 ENHRY, CDR2 SYGVKD. The V end lost 3 bases, the J end lost 2 bases, and 4 bases lay between the germline ends. The CDR3 sequence is 12 residues long. CDR3 coding DNA: TGTGCCATCAGTGATCGGAACTATGGCTACACCTTC. It is translated as CAISDRNYGYTF.

The chain joins TRBV5-1 to TRBJ2-5; no firm D call. The germline gives CDR1 SGHRS, CDR2 YFSETQ. This CDR3 is 13 amino acids long. Trimming left V 4 bases short and J 0 bases short, with 7 bases between. CDR3 residues: CASSVGNQETQYF. DNA of the CDR3: TGCGCCAGCAGCGTAGGAAACCAAGAGACCCAGTACTTC. Complete variable domain (other parts from reference TRBV5-1 and TRBJ2-5): KAGVTQTPRYLIKTRGQQVTLSCSPISGHRSVSWYQQTPGQGLQFLFEYFSETQRNKGNFPGRFSGRQFSNSRSEMNVSTLELGDSALYLCASSVGNQETQYFGPGTRLLVL.

The rearrangement joins TRBV6-1 to TRBJ2-5; no firm D call. CDR1 is MNHNS, CDR2 SASEGT, per germline. There are 16 residues in the CDR3. The V end was cut by 0 bases, the J end by 0 bases, with 11 bases between. The CDR3 here is CASSEAQQRYQETQYF. CDR3 in DNA: TGTGCCAGCAGTGAAGCCCAACAGAGGTACCAAGAGACCCAGTACTTC.

This clone was detected only once. This sequence joins TRBV7-9 and TRBJ2-3; D remains unclear. This CDR3 comprises 15 residues. V shed 5 bases and J shed 3 bases, with 15 bases lying between them. The germline V gene has CDR1 SEHNR and CDR2 FQNEAQ (reference sequence). For the CDR3, the DNA is TGTGCCAGCAGCGCCCCCCGTTCTTGGACAGATACGCAGTATTTT. This encodes CASSAPRSWTDTQYF. Full variable domain (outside the CDR3, taken from reference TRBV7-9 and TRBJ2-3): DTGVSQNPRHKITKRGQNVTFRCDPISEHNRLYWYRQTLGQGPEFLTYFQNEAQLEKSRLLSDRFSAERPKGSFSTLEIQRTEQGDSAMYLCASSAPRSWTDTQYFGPGTRLTVL.

The chain employs TRBV4-3 and TRBJ1-5; D ambiguous. This CDR3 has 13 residues. The V gene's germline CDR1 is LGHNA and CDR2 YSLEER. Trimming cost V 0 bases and J 5 bases, with 5 bases left between them. Written as DNA, the CDR3 is TGCGCCAGCAGCCAAGATCGGGATCAGCCCCAGCATTTT. The encoded protein is CASSQDRDQPQHF.

The chain recombines TRBV7-6 with TRBJ1-4; D is unclear. The germline V and J ends were trimmed by 3 bases and 6 bases, with 11 bases remaining between them. Germline CDR1 is SGHVS and CDR2 is FNYEAQ. CDR3 length equals 14 residues. DNA for the CDR3: TGTGCCAGCAGCTTGGGCCCCAAGGATGAAAAACTGTTTTTT. Residues: CASSLGPKDEKLFF.

This chain links TRBV25-1 with TRBJ1-4; D is unresolved. The V gene lost 4 bases and the J gene lost 6 bases, with 15 bases spanning the gap. Per germline, CDR1 MGHDK and CDR2 SYGVNS. CDR3 length equals 15 residues. CDR3 amino acids: CASSGQGRVDEKLFF. CDR3 DNA: TGTGCCAGCAGTGGCCAAGGTCGGGTGGATGAAAAACTGTTTTTT.

Only a few counts were recorded for this clone. This chain joins TRBV29-1 and TRBJ2-3; 10 bases agree with TRBD2. The ends lost 4 bases at V and 1 base at J; junction bases unmatched: 2. The CDR3 sequence is 14 residues long. Germline CDR1 reads SQVTM; CDR2 reads ANQGSEA. The CDR3 here is CSVAGTSGTDTQYF. The DNA for the CDR3 is TGCAGCGTTGCCGGGACTAGCGGCACAGATACGCAGTATTTT.

The chain couples TRBV5-1 to TRBJ1-2; TRBD1 aligns across 9 bases. V shed 0 bases and J 6 bases; nucleotides not matched to a gene: 6. The CDR3 runs 15 residues. CDR1 is SGHRS and CDR2 is YFSETQ in the germline V gene. The CDR3: CASSLARTGVDGYTF. The DNA for the CDR3 is TGCGCCAGCAGCTTGGCCAGGACAGGGGTGGATGGCTACACCTTC.

The rearrangement joins TRBV27 to TRBJ1-2; D perhaps matches TRBD1 (5 bases). The V end was cut by 2 bases, the J end by 0 bases, with 10 bases between. The CDR3 spans 15 residues. Germline V gene data show CDR1 as MNHEY and CDR2 as SMNVEV (reference sequence). The CDR3 loop is CASSLRQSANYGYTF. The CDR3 coding sequence is TGTGCCAGCAGTTTACGACAGTCCGCTAACTATGGCTACACCTTC.

The chain has TRBV11-2 and TRBJ1-6; D is uncertain. This CDR3 contains 15 residues. Trimming cost V 0 bases and J 8 bases, with 11 bases left between them. The germline CDR1 and CDR2 sequences are SGHAT and FQNNGV. CDR3 nucleotides: TGTGCCAGCAGCTTAGAGGCGGAAGGGCATTCACCCCTCCACTTT. Translation: CASSLEAEGHSPLHF.

The rearrangement uses TRBV30 and TRBJ2-1; D is unclear. Between the trimmed V and J ends, which lost 0 bases and 4 bases, there was a span of 10 bases. The CDR3 has 14 residues. Germline lookup yields CDR1 GTSNPN and CDR2 SVGIG (reference sequence). The CDR3 coding sequence is TGTGCCTGGAGTGTACTGTCGGCTTACAATGAGCAGTTCTTC. This codes for CAWSVLSAYNEQFF. The whole variable domain, remainder taken from reference TRBV30 and TRBJ2-1, is SQTIHQWPATLVQPVGSPLSLECTVEGTSNPNLYWYRQAAGRGLQLLFYSVGIGQISSEVPQNLSASRPQDRQFILSSKKLLLSDSGFYLCAWSVLSAYNEQFFGPGTRLTVL.

The chain has TRBV7-9 and TRBJ1-1, with no clear D. V gave up 1 base and J gave up 0 bases, with 6 bases separating them. The CDR3 is 14 amino acids. Per germline, CDR1 SEHNR and CDR2 FQNEAQ (reference sequence). The DNA for the CDR3 is TGTGCCAGCAGCTTAGTGACTCTGAACACTGAAGCTTTCTTT. Amino acid sequence: CASSLVTLNTEAFF. Filled out from reference TRBV7-9 and TRBJ1-1, the complete variable domain reads DTGVSQNPRHKITKRGQNVTFRCDPISEHNRLYWYRQTLGQGPEFLTYFQNEAQLEKSRLLSDRFSAERPKGSFSTLEIQRTEQGDSAMYLCASSLVTLNTEAFFGQGTRLTVV.

The chain joins TRBV7-9 to TRBJ1-2; no firm D call. The CDR3 has 13 residues. Trimming took off 1 base at V and 5 bases at J, with 8 bases between the two ends. Germline V gene lookup returns CDR1 SEHNR and CDR2 FQNEAQ (reference sequence). This chain's CDR3 is CASSLGLGYGYTF. The CDR3 DNA reads TGTGCCAGCAGCTTAGGGCTGGGGTATGGCTACACCTTC.

The table lists this clone with a count of one. This chain uses TRBV7-9 with TRBJ1-4, with no clear D. Germline-derived CDR1 and CDR2 are SEHNR and FQNEAQ (reference sequence). This CDR3 has 16 amino acids. Trimming took off 0 bases at V and 7 bases at J, with 15 bases between the two ends. The CDR3 protein is CASSLATPRVGEKLFF. The DNA of the CDR3 is TGTGCCAGCAGCTTAGCCACTCCCCGAGTGGGTGAAAAACTGTTTTTT.

V gene TRBV28 combines with J gene TRBJ2-7; 7 bases fit TRBD2. The CDR3 totals 16 residues. Germline trimming cut 8 bases from V and 2 bases from J; bases unmatched to any gene: 15. Germline V lookup: CDR1 MDHEN, CDR2 SYDVKM. CDR3 region: CASFGEGLGQAYEQYF. Here the CDR3 DNA reads TGTGCCAGCTTTGGGGAGGGGCTCGGTCAGGCCTACGAGCAGTACTTC.

The rearrangement links TRBV18 to TRBJ1-2; perhaps TRBD1 as D (6 bases). The V end lost 0 bases, the J end lost 8 bases, and 13 bases lay between the germline ends. There are 14 residues in the CDR3. Germline assignment: CDR1 KGHSH and CDR2 LQKENI. The CDR3 DNA sequence: TGTGCCAGCTCACCACCGTCTCTACAGGGCGGCTACACCTTC. This codes for CASSPPSLQGGYTF.

This chain uses TRBV18 with TRBJ1-1; tentatively, D is TRBD1 (5 bases). Germline assignment: CDR1 KGHSH and CDR2 LQKENI. Deletions cut 6 bases from V and 1 base from J, with 21 bases between. This CDR3 has 17 residues. CDR3: CASSPIPSGSSNTEAFF. The CDR3 nucleotides read TGTGCCAGCTCTCCTATACCATCAGGGAGTTCGAACACTGAAGCTTTCTTT.

The gene calls are TRBV13 and TRBJ2-1, with 13 bases lining up with TRBD2. This CDR3 spans 20 amino acids. V trimming: 4 bases; J trimming: 2 bases; junction bases outside the gene matches: 14. The germline V gene encodes CDR1 PRHDT and CDR2 FYEKMQ (reference sequence). The CDR3 sequence is CASSSQTSGGNYAAYNEQFF. The CDR3 bases are TGTGCCAGCAGCTCACAGACTAGCGGGGGGAACTATGCTGCCTACAATGAGCAGTTCTTC.

The V gene is TRBV29-1, the J gene TRBJ2-7; D ambiguous. The germline V gene encodes CDR1 SQVTM and CDR2 ANQGSEA. The CDR3 length is 12 residues. The ends were cut back, 2 bases at V and 5 bases at J, with 10 bases in the middle. Here the CDR3 reads CSVERTVDEQYF. CDR3 bases: TGCAGCGTTGAAAGAACGGTGGACGAGCAGTACTTC.

This clone showed up just a few times. The gene calls are TRBV20-1 and TRBJ1-1; D gene uncertain. This CDR3 region has 11 residues. Trimming stripped 3 bases from V and 4 bases from J, with 6 bases between. Germline V lookup: CDR1 DFQATT, CDR2 SNEGSKA (reference sequence). CDR3: CSASWVTEAFF. The CDR3 region has the DNA TGCAGTGCTAGTTGGGTCACTGAAGCTTTCTTT.